This paragraph reports one T cell receptor (beta chain). Its antigen is currently unknown. This record belongs to a study of cytomegalovirus exposure and HLA in healthy donors. Study findings and constraints: The study flagged roughly 160 TCR beta chains as cytomegalovirus-associated. Published work reported that the classifier diagnosed cytomegalovirus status with high specificity and sensitivity.

The method was immunoSEQ multiplex PCR; TCRdb's version includes in-frame clones alone and lacks a portion of them. Here the sample spans fewer than 120,000 clones, approximately 88% being singletons. These donors were members of the roughly 110-subject validation cohort, a group separate from the roughly 670-subject first cohort. Sequenced material: PBMCs. This receptor was obtained from a woman under 40 in good health and CMV-seropositive.

CDR3 nucleotides: TGTGCCAGCAGCCTACCGGGGAGCTCTGGAAACACCATATATTTT. It encodes CASSLPGSSGNTIYF. The V call is TRBV28, the J call TRBJ1-3; unclear D gene. The CDR3 covers 15 residues. V dropped 6 bases and J dropped 0 bases, with 12 bases sitting between them. CDR1 and CDR2 (germline): MDHEN, SYDVKM.